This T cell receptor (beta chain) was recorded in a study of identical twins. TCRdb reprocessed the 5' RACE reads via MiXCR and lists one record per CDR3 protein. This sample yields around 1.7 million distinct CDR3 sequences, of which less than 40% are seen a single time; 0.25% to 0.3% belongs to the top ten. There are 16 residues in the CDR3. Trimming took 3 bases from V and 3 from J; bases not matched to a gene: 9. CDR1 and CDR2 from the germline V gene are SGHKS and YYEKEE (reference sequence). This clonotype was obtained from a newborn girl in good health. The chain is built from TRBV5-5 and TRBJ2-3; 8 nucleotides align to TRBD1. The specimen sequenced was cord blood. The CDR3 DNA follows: TGTGCCAGCAGCTGGGGACAGGCAAGGGTGACAGATACGCAGTATTTT. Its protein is CASSWGQARVTDTQYF.